This T cell receptor (beta chain) was obtained from a study of T cells in Graves' hyperthyroidism and ophthalmopathy. Using RNA transcripts as the source, TCR beta CDR3 regions were amplified. The HTBI primer set drove a first-round RT-PCR of the TCR CDR3. TCRdb passed the multiplex PCR reads through MiXCR, listing each CDR3 protein once. The repertoire includes approximately 95,000 distinct CDR3 sequences, 35% to 45% of them detected once, and roughly 10% sits in the top ten. The V and J ends lost 0 bases and 2 bases respectively, with 10 bases between them. The germline V gene has CDR1 DFQATT and CDR2 SNEGSKA (reference sequence). This CDR3 comprises 14 residues. Uncontrolled infections, other autoimmune diseases, pregnancy or lactation led to exclusion of patients.

The clonotype originates from a woman aged 25 to 39 with Graves' hyperthyroidism. The V and J genes are TRBV20-1 and TRBJ2-5; D not certain. Input material: peripheral blood or thyroid tissue (not recorded which). The DNA for the CDR3 is TGCAGTGCTAGAGATCCCATGGCTCAAGAGACCCAGTACTTC. It encodes CSARDPMAQETQYF.